A selection of T cell receptor beta chains follows, all from one sample in a study of cytomegalovirus exposure and HLA in healthy donors. Some clones are missing from TCRdb's copy, which holds only in-frame ones; the method was immunoSEQ multiplex PCR. In the table there are tens of thousands of clones, about three quarters of which are singletons. The sequenced material came from PBMCs. The source of these receptors is a woman in her forties in good health and CMV-seropositive. Both conserved end residues are part of each CDR3. D genes are given only for firm matches. Only part of the rows carry a size: once, few, many, or a class if the clone is expanded.

J: TRBJ2-2
D: TRBD2
V: TRBV4-2
size: -
CDR3: CASSPPTSGSSPGELFF
DNA: TGTGCCAGCAGCCCCCCGACTAGCGGGAGTTCCCCCGGGGAGCTGTTTTTT

J: TRBJ1-5
D: -
V: TRBV7-2
size: once
CDR3: CASSLSQVRQPQHF
DNA: TGTGCCAGCAGCTTAAGTCAGGTTCGGCAGCCCCAGCATTTT

J: TRBJ2-2
D: -
V: TRBV5-1
size: -
CDR3: CASSLDAGSNSNTGELFF
DNA: TGCGCCAGCAGCTTGGATGCAGGTTCTAATTCGAACACCGGGGAGCTGTTTTTT

J: TRBJ2-2
D: TRBD2
V: TRBV28
size: once
CDR3: CATNKAGGYTGELFF
DNA: TGTGCCACCAACAAAGCGGGAGGGTACACCGGGGAGCTGTTTTTT

J: TRBJ1-1
D: TRBD1
V: TRBV7-2
size: -
CDR3: CASSRAGGVGRLNTEAFF
DNA: TGTGCCAGCAGCCGAGCAGGGGGCGTGGGACGTCTGAACACTGAAGCTTTCTTT

J: TRBJ2-7
D: -
V: TRBV29-1
size: -
CDR3: CSGGLGGGSGEQYF
DNA: TGCAGCGGGGGCCTAGGAGGGGGTAGCGGGGAGCAGTACTTC

J: TRBJ1-1
D: -
V: TRBV11-3
size: -
CDR3: CASSPSDTEAFF
DNA: TGTGCCAGCAGCCCCAGCGACACTGAAGCTTTCTTT

J: TRBJ2-7
D: -
V: TRBV5-1
size: once
CDR3: CASSLGSGEGPYEQYF
DNA: TGCGCCAGCAGCTTGGGGTCGGGAGAAGGTCCCTACGAGCAGTACTTC

J: TRBJ1-2
D: TRBD1
V: TRBV19
size: -
CDR3: CASSIQTGTGSGYTF
DNA: TGTGCCAGTAGCATTCAGACCGGGACAGGGAGTGGCTACACCTTC

J: TRBJ2-1
D: -
V: TRBV27
size: -
CDR3: CASSLTPDSYNEQFF
DNA: TGTGCCAGCAGTCTGACTCCCGACTCCTACAATGAGCAGTTCTTC

J: TRBJ2-7
D: TRBD2
V: TRBV7-9
size: once
CDR3: CASSLVRGRSSYEQYF
DNA: TGTGCCAGCAGCTTAGTACGCGGGAGGTCCTCCTACGAGCAGTACTTC

J: TRBJ2-1
D: TRBD2
V: TRBV29-1
size: few
CDR3: CSVGTSYEQFF
DNA: TGCAGCGTCGGGACTAGCTATGAGCAGTTCTTC

J: TRBJ2-1
D: -
V: TRBV30
size: -
CDR3: CAWAGTVSGEQFF
DNA: TGTGCCTGGGCAGGGACTGTTTCGGGTGAGCAGTTCTTC

J: TRBJ2-1
D: TRBD2
V: TRBV9
size: -
CDR3: CASSGGLAGFNEQFF
DNA: TGTGCCAGCAGCGGGGGGCTAGCGGGATTCAATGAGCAGTTCTTC

J: TRBJ2-4
D: -
V: TRBV10-3
size: -
CDR3: CAISEPTVLAKNIQYF
DNA: TGTGCCATCAGTGAGCCGACAGTTCTAGCCAAAAACATTCAGTACTTC

J: TRBJ2-7
D: -
V: TRBV2
size: -
CDR3: CASSVISGPYEQYF
DNA: TGTGCCAGCAGTGTAATAAGCGGTCCCTACGAGCAGTACTTC

J: TRBJ1-2
D: TRBD1
V: TRBV2
size: -
CDR3: CASSPPEDRLYGYTF
DNA: TGTGCCAGCAGCCCCCCTGAGGACAGGCTTTATGGCTACACCTTC

J: TRBJ2-3
D: -
V: TRBV7-2
size: -
CDR3: CASSLVGASTDTQYF
DNA: TGTGCCAGCAGCTTAGTAGGGGCCAGCACAGATACGCAGTATTTT

J: TRBJ1-2
D: -
V: TRBV21-1
size: -
CDR3: CASSTPPGQDLTYYGYTF
DNA: TGTGCCAGCAGCACGCCCCCGGGACAGGACTTGACCTACTATGGCTACACCTTC

J: TRBJ2-3
D: -
V: TRBV2
size: -
CDR3: CASSYLLITDTQYF
DNA: TGTGCCAGCTCTTACCTCCTAATCACAGATACGCAGTATTTT

J: TRBJ2-7
D: -
V: TRBV6-6
size: once
CDR3: CASSQPPGHISPEQYF
DNA: TGTGCCAGCAGTCAGCCTCCGGGACACATCTCTCCCGAGCAGTACTTC

J: TRBJ2-7
D: TRBD2
V: TRBV6-5
size: -
CDR3: CASSYLSSGSYEQYF
DNA: TGTGCCAGCAGTTACTTGTCTAGCGGGAGCTACGAGCAGTACTTC

J: TRBJ2-1
D: TRBD2
V: TRBV7-6
size: -
CDR3: CASSSTSGSALEQFF
DNA: TGTGCCAGCAGCTCCACTAGCGGGAGTGCCCTTGAGCAGTTCTTC

J: TRBJ1-1
D: -
V: TRBV19
size: -
CDR3: CASSIIHANTEAFF
DNA: TGTGCCAGTAGTATAATACACGCGAACACTGAAGCTTTCTTT

J: TRBJ1-1
D: -
V: TRBV30
size: -
CDR3: CAWSRNLARTEAFF
DNA: TGTGCCTGGAGCCGGAACTTGGCGAGGACTGAAGCTTTCTTT

J: TRBJ2-3
D: TRBD2
V: TRBV6-1
size: once
CDR3: CASSPGGGRGNTQYF
DNA: TGTGCCAGCAGTCCGGGGGGCGGGAGGGGTAATACGCAGTATTTT

J: TRBJ2-5
D: TRBD2
V: TRBV7-9
size: -
CDR3: CSSSGAQETQYF
DNA: TGTTCCAGCAGCGGGGCCCAAGAGACCCAGTACTTC

J: TRBJ2-7
D: TRBD1
V: TRBV19
size: medium-sized
CDR3: CASSRTGGYEQYF
DNA: TGTGCCAGTAGTAGGACAGGGGGCTACGAGCAGTACTTC

J: TRBJ2-7
D: TRBD2
V: TRBV4-1
size: -
CDR3: CASSHSTSGAYEQYF
DNA: TGCGCCAGCAGCCACTCAACTAGCGGAGCCTACGAGCAGTACTTC

J: TRBJ1-6
D: TRBD1
V: TRBV7-3
size: once
CDR3: CASSWDRGSYLHF
DNA: TGTGCCAGCAGCTGGGACAGGGGGTCATACCTCCACTTT

J: TRBJ2-1
D: TRBD2
V: TRBV9
size: -
CDR3: CASGLAGNEQFF
DNA: TGTGCCAGCGGTCTAGCGGGCAATGAGCAGTTCTTC

J: TRBJ2-2
D: TRBD2
V: TRBV11-3
size: -
CDR3: CASSKQGASGRATSGELFF
DNA: TGTGCCAGCAGCAAACAGGGGGCTAGCGGGAGGGCAACTTCCGGGGAGCTGTTTTTT

J: TRBJ1-2
D: -
V: TRBV7-6
size: -
CDR3: CASSLEIGAAGYTF
DNA: TGTGCCAGCAGCTTAGAAATAGGGGCTGCTGGCTACACCTTC

J: TRBJ2-7
D: TRBD2
V: TRBV4-1
size: few
CDR3: CASSQPREAQQYF
DNA: TGCGCCAGCAGCCAGCCCCGGGAGGCCCAGCAGTACTTC

J: TRBJ1-5
D: -
V: TRBV19
size: -
CDR3: CASSIKGSNQPQHF
DNA: TGTGCCAGTAGTATTAAGGGGAGCAATCAGCCCCAGCATTTT

J: TRBJ2-3
D: -
V: TRBV2
size: -
CDR3: CASRRLPPSDTQYF
DNA: TGTGCCAGCAGACGACTCCCCCCCTCAGATACGCAGTATTTT

J: TRBJ2-6
D: -
V: TRBV9
size: -
CDR3: CASSAGSLGANVLTF
DNA: TGTGCCAGCAGCGCAGGCAGTCTGGGGGCCAACGTCCTGACTTTC

J: TRBJ2-4
D: -
V: TRBV7-2
size: -
CDR3: CASSLARGGIQYF
DNA: TGTGCCAGCAGCTTAGCGAGGGGGGGCATTCAGTACTTC

J: TRBJ2-1
D: -
V: TRBV18
size: -
CDR3: CASSPTSDYNEQFF
DNA: TGTGCCAGCTCACCGACTAGTGATTACAATGAGCAGTTCTTC

J: TRBJ2-1
D: -
V: TRBV7-2
size: once
CDR3: CASSLGGVRYNEQFF
DNA: TGTGCCAGCAGCTTAGGCGGGGTCAGATACAATGAGCAGTTCTTC

J: TRBJ1-1
D: -
V: TRBV19
size: -
CDR3: CASSIPGAETEAFF
DNA: TGTGCCAGTAGTATTCCAGGGGCAGAGACTGAAGCTTTCTTT

J: TRBJ1-2
D: -
V: TRBV7-9
size: -
CDR3: CASSPLGGATNYGYTF
DNA: TGTGCCAGCAGCCCGTTGGGAGGGGCCACGAACTATGGCTACACCTTC